This entry is about one T cell receptor (beta chain). Antigen unknown. The data were obtained in a study of human T cells and chemical hapten exposure. Whole-study results and caveats: Versus controls, expanded TCRs had significantly more large CDR3 similarity clusters. TCRs whose frequency exceeded 1 in 1000 remained the same following DPC sensitization.

V lost 2 bases and J 8 bases, leaving 10 bases between the germline ends. CDR1 and CDR2 (germline): MNHEY, SVGEGT. This CDR3 has 14 residues. Time point in this sample: pre-sensitization, week 0. Treatment meaning: therapeutic diphenylcyclopropenone sensitization with weekly scalp DPC. Whole blood, unfractionated, served as the material for total RNA extraction. In the authors' workflow: Samples ranged from roughly 23,224 to 700,000 TCRs, with a median of roughly 95,000. TCRdb reanalysed the RACE reads using MiXCR and keeps one entry per CDR3 protein. TCRdb, rather than the study authors, made the V and J calls. The repertoire consists of some 330,000 distinct CDR3 sequences, with 5.5% occurring once and the leading ten covering about 8.2%.

V gene TRBV6-2 or TRBV6-3 combines with J gene TRBJ1-6; no reliable D call. The sample in question was whole blood, obtained in connection with sensitization to the hapten diphenylcyclopropenone (DPC). The sequence was obtained from a woman aged 18-29 years with alopecia areata. Some clones in this sample may be carry-over from other donors' samples. The CDR3 is CASSYGPFDSPLHF. Here the CDR3 DNA reads TGTGCCAGCAGTTACGGACCGTTTGATTCACCCCTCCACTTT.